A single T cell receptor beta chain is shown here with its context. The junction had 8 bases not matched to a gene; V was cut back by 6 bases and J by 1 base. The V gene's germline CDR1 is MNHEY and CDR2 SVGAGI. The CDR3 consists of 15 residues. The data are from a study of blood T cell repertoires in COVID-19. Study context: Collection of acute and convalescent COVID-19 samples took place in the United States, Italy and Spain.

Authors' data handling: From reference gene primer amplification, estimates of nucleated cell counts were derived. Libraries were prepared by immunoSEQ multiplex PCR; TCRdb keeps only in-frame clonotypes and omits some of them. That table is the source of V, J and clone size, and D and trimming were worked out from the DNA. The sample consists of roughly 200,000 clones, 86% of them appearing once. Individuals drawn from under 30 US areas were roughly 18 to 95 years old. Self-reported history from a screening survey and questionnaire set each donor's cohort. This receptor was taken from a middle-aged woman with acute COVID-19. The rearrangement links TRBV6-5 to TRBJ1-1; 7 positions match TRBD1. Sample: PBMCs or T cells enriched from blood (not recorded which). CDR3 loop: CASSPPRGQNTEAFF. The CDR3 DNA sequence: TGTGCCAGCAGCCCACCAAGGGGGCAGAACACTGAAGCTTTCTTT.